Listed below are T cell receptor beta chains from one sample, sequenced in a study of technical replicates of blood from a few donors. Assay: immunoSEQ multiplex PCR; the TCRdb copy retains only in-frame clones and omits some. This sample carries 65,000 to 95,000 clones, around 90% of them seen once, and the ten largest clones take 0.25% to 0.35%. Sequencing input: T cells isolated from PBMCs. Receptors originate from a human donor in good health. Both conserved end residues are trimmed from each CDR3. The order of the fields is clone size, J gene, V gene, CDR3 protein. Only some rows state a clone size, as once, few, many or a class for expanded clones.

abundance: -
j_gene: TRBJ1-5
v_gene: TRBV6-1
CDR3aa: AGAPGQGGDQPQH

abundance: -
j_gene: TRBJ2-1
v_gene: TRBV28
CDR3aa: ASSLWDSLSYNEQF

abundance: -
j_gene: TRBJ1-5
v_gene: TRBV6-1
CDR3aa: ASSAGVYQPQH

abundance: once
j_gene: TRBJ2-1
v_gene: TRBV5-1
CDR3aa: ASTKSTINEQF

abundance: -
j_gene: TRBJ2-7
v_gene: TRBV11-2
CDR3aa: ASSFFPSSYEQY

abundance: -
j_gene: TRBJ2-7
v_gene: TRBV7-9
CDR3aa: ASSLSQYEQY

abundance: -
j_gene: TRBJ2-1
v_gene: TRBV19
CDR3aa: ASSTGQGSYNEQF

abundance: -
j_gene: TRBJ1-5
v_gene: TRBV18
CDR3aa: ASSPIDTGGGQPQH

abundance: -
j_gene: TRBJ1-2
v_gene: TRBV10-3
CDR3aa: AIRPFKDRDKANYGYT

abundance: -
j_gene: TRBJ2-7
v_gene: TRBV7-2
CDR3aa: ASSSRSGSSYEQY

abundance: -
j_gene: TRBJ1-2
v_gene: TRBV19
CDR3aa: ASSIQGIGYT

abundance: -
j_gene: TRBJ2-5
v_gene: TRBV7-2
CDR3aa: ASRQSTIYETQY

abundance: -
j_gene: TRBJ1-2
v_gene: TRBV6-1
CDR3aa: ASSAAGYGYT

abundance: -
j_gene: TRBJ1-2
v_gene: TRBV7-9
CDR3aa: ASSLGRVDGYT

abundance: once
j_gene: TRBJ2-3
v_gene: TRBV5-4
CDR3aa: ASSFSGATDTQY

abundance: -
j_gene: TRBJ1-5
v_gene: TRBV28
CDR3aa: ASSLVTVQPQH

abundance: -
j_gene: TRBJ1-2
v_gene: TRBV6-1
CDR3aa: ASSQTGKGNYGYT

abundance: -
j_gene: TRBJ2-7
v_gene: TRBV5-1
CDR3aa: ASSLLGSSYEQY

abundance: -
j_gene: TRBJ2-5
v_gene: TRBV7-6
CDR3aa: ASSDSWRGRKTQY

abundance: -
j_gene: TRBJ1-1
v_gene: TRBV10-1
CDR3aa: ASSGPGNTEAF

abundance: -
j_gene: TRBJ2-1
v_gene: TRBV10-3
CDR3aa: AISGRLAGHNEQF

abundance: once
j_gene: TRBJ2-1
v_gene: TRBV7-7
CDR3aa: ASSLLTSGRANEQF

abundance: -
j_gene: TRBJ2-3
v_gene: TRBV5-1
CDR3aa: ASSGSSGGTDTQY

abundance: -
j_gene: TRBJ2-5
v_gene: TRBV4-1
CDR3aa: ASSQTQAVPGETQY

abundance: -
j_gene: TRBJ2-1
v_gene: TRBV29-1
CDR3aa: SSSGGADNEQF

abundance: -
j_gene: TRBJ1-1
v_gene: TRBV7-9
CDR3aa: ASTLPTGGAEAF

abundance: -
j_gene: TRBJ2-7
v_gene: TRBV28
CDR3aa: ASSSGSPYEQY

abundance: -
j_gene: TRBJ2-7
v_gene: TRBV19
CDR3aa: ASSIFPNDGTSGIADYEQY

abundance: -
j_gene: TRBJ2-3
v_gene: TRBV11-3
CDR3aa: ASSLDRDTDTQY

abundance: -
j_gene: TRBJ2-7
v_gene: TRBV2
CDR3aa: ASTRGREGSYEQY

abundance: -
j_gene: TRBJ2-1
v_gene: TRBV5-8
CDR3aa: ASTLSAKSWNEQF

abundance: -
j_gene: TRBJ1-1
v_gene: TRBV11-2
CDR3aa: ASSLDPVGQNTEAF

abundance: -
j_gene: TRBJ2-1
v_gene: TRBV10-2
CDR3aa: ASSVAGGGEQF

abundance: -
j_gene: TRBJ1-5
v_gene: TRBV15
CDR3aa: ATSLGRGADQPQH

abundance: -
j_gene: TRBJ2-1
v_gene: TRBV28
CDR3aa: ASSLIWREGNDEQF

abundance: -
j_gene: TRBJ2-7
v_gene: TRBV5-1
CDR3aa: ASSLSSGSSYEQY

abundance: -
j_gene: TRBJ2-3
v_gene: TRBV5-1
CDR3aa: ASSLAGEPEDTQY

abundance: -
j_gene: TRBJ1-2
v_gene: TRBV28
CDR3aa: ASSSTGTGLLGGYT

abundance: -
j_gene: TRBJ2-1
v_gene: TRBV4-2
CDR3aa: ASSPLGETGAYNEQF

abundance: -
j_gene: TRBJ1-2
v_gene: TRBV6-1
CDR3aa: ASSEAGTGLGYT